This T cell receptor beta chain was obtained from a study of blood T cell repertoires in COVID-19. The germline V and J ends were trimmed by 7 bases and 4 bases, with 18 bases remaining between them. Germline V lookup: CDR1 SGHAT, CDR2 FQDESV (reference sequence). This CDR3 is 15 amino acids long. Data came from immunoSEQ multiplex PCR; TCRdb stores just in-frame clones and leaves some out. The sample has 250,000 to 350,000 clones; about 90% are singletons. The V gene is TRBV11-1, the J gene TRBJ2-3, with TRBD2 as a possible D gene (6 bases). The clonotype comes from a woman aged 18-35 years with acute COVID-19. Source material: PBMCs or T cells enriched from blood (not recorded which). The CDR3 nucleotides are TGTGCCAGCAACTCCCGCCGAGGAGGGGCAGATACGCAGTATTTT. Residues: CASNSRRGGADTQYF.